Listed below are T cell receptor beta chains from one sample, sequenced in a study of cytomegalovirus exposure and HLA in healthy donors. The protocol was immunoSEQ multiplex PCR, while the TCRdb copy is restricted to in-frame clones and leaves out a portion. Seen here are fewer than 60,000 clones, 70% to 85% observed once, and the top ten hold 2.5% to 3.5%. The specimen was PBMCs. The receptors were gathered from a man in his fifties or sixties in good health and CMV-seronegative. Both conserved end residues are part of each CDR3. Fields, in order: J gene, D gene, V gene, clone size, CDR3 protein, CDR3 DNA. The D gene is left open where the match is weak. Size tells how often a clone was seen (once, few, many) or the class of an expanded clone, and some rows leave it out.

>TRBJ2-1|.|TRBV5-4|.
CASSNSPSSYNEQFF
TGTGCCAGCAGCAATAGCCCAAGCTCCTACAATGAGCAGTTCTTC
>TRBJ1-3|.|TRBV6-1|.
CAVRGTGNTIYF
TGTGCTGTAAGGGGGACTGGAAACACCATATATTTT
>TRBJ2-1|TRBD2|TRBV9|.
CASSVAGGPGNEQFF
TGTGCCAGCAGCGTAGCGGGGGGGCCGGGGAATGAGCAGTTCTTC
>TRBJ2-1|TRBD2|TRBV4-2|.
CASSQFLAGGLNEQFF
TGTGCCAGCAGCCAATTTTTAGCGGGGGGGCTCAATGAGCAGTTCTTC
>TRBJ2-5|.|TRBV7-9|.
CASSLFSRAQETQYF
TGTGCCAGCAGCTTATTTTCGAGGGCACAAGAGACCCAGTACTTC
>TRBJ2-5|TRBD2|TRBV7-9|.
CASRIFGGQETQYF
TGTGCCAGCAGAATTTTCGGGGGGCAAGAGACCCAGTACTTC
>TRBJ2-6|TRBD2|TRBV5-1|.
CASSLRPSGGAEPSGANVLTF
TGCGCCAGCAGCTTGAGGCCTAGCGGGGGGGCTGAACCCTCTGGGGCCAACGTCCTGACTTTC
>TRBJ1-1|.|TRBV5-4|once
CASSRERGNTEAFF
TGTGCCAGCAGCCGGGAGAGGGGGAACACTGAAGCTTTCTTT
>TRBJ2-7|.|TRBV5-8|.
CASSPRGSMFVGQYF
TGTGCCAGCAGCCCGCGGGGTTCCATGTTCGTTGGGCAGTACTTC
>TRBJ2-7|TRBD1|TRBV2|.
CASSPETGSSYEQYF
TGTGCCAGCAGTCCGGAGACAGGGAGCTCCTACGAGCAGTACTTC
>TRBJ1-5|TRBD1|TRBV5-1|.
CASRGQGPNQPQHF
TGCGCCAGCAGGGGACAGGGGCCAAATCAGCCCCAGCATTTT
>TRBJ2-5|TRBD2|TRBV7-9|.
CASSLEGGGEETQYF
TGTGCCAGCAGCTTAGAAGGCGGGGGGGAAGAGACCCAGTACTTC
>TRBJ1-4|.|TRBV9|.
CASSSTGTNEKLFF
TGTGCCAGCAGCTCGACAGGAACTAATGAAAAACTGTTTTTT
>TRBJ2-1|TRBD2|TRBV6-4|few
CASSDSGGSSYNEQFF
TGTGCCAGCAGTGACTCGGGGGGGAGCTCCTACAATGAGCAGTTCTTC
>TRBJ2-4|.|TRBV18|.
CASSPPSRGDIQYF
TGTGCCAGCTCTCCCCCGTCCAGGGGGGACATTCAGTACTTC
>TRBJ2-3|TRBD2|TRBV5-6|few
CASSLSGGTTDTQYF
TGTGCCAGCAGCCTGAGCGGGGGCACCACAGATACGCAGTATTTT
>TRBJ2-1|.|TRBV27|.
CASRLAPTLASNEQFF
TGTGCCAGCAGACTAGCCCCTACACTAGCTTCCAATGAGCAGTTCTTC
>TRBJ1-1|.|TRBV4-2|few
CASSQKTGSTEAFF
TGTGCCAGCAGCCAGAAAACAGGGTCCACTGAAGCTTTCTTT
>TRBJ1-6|.|TRBV5-1|.
CASSLAGLESPLHF
TGCGCCAGCAGCTTGGCAGGGCTTGAGTCACCCCTCCACTTT
>TRBJ1-6|TRBD1|TRBV6-5|.
CASSSTGTGTLSPLHF
TGTGCCAGCAGTTCAACCGGGACAGGGACCCTTTCACCCCTCCACTTT
>TRBJ1-2|.|TRBV5-6|.
CASYLQGRNYGYTF
TGTGCCAGCTATCTCCAGGGGCGGAACTATGGCTACACCTTC
>TRBJ1-6|TRBD1|TRBV5-1|.
CASSPSGGGRNSPLHF
TGCGCCAGCAGCCCCTCGGGAGGGGGCAGGAATTCACCCCTCCACTTT
>TRBJ1-1|.|TRBV6-1|.
CASNTLDTRNTEAFF
TGTGCCAGTAATACCCTCGACACCCGAAACACTGAAGCTTTCTTT
>TRBJ2-2|.|TRBV6-4|few
CASSETKLDAGELFF
TGTGCCAGCAGTGAAACTAAGTTGGATGCCGGGGAGCTGTTTTTT
>TRBJ2-6|TRBD1|TRBV7-3|once
CASSPTGGLGGANVLTF
TGTGCCAGCAGCCCGACAGGGGGTCTCGGTGGGGCCAACGTCCTGACTTTC
>TRBJ2-1|TRBD2|TRBV5-8|.
CASSLAGLAGGSSYNEQFF
TGTGCCAGCAGCTTGGCCGGGCTAGCGGGGGGGAGCTCCTACAATGAGCAGTTCTTC
>TRBJ1-2|.|TRBV5-4|.
CASSPEAPGRGGYTF
TGTGCCAGCAGCCCCGAAGCCCCAGGGAGGGGTGGCTACACCTTC
>TRBJ1-5|.|TRBV6-1|.
CASSADMVNQPQHF
TGTGCCAGCAGCGCCGACATGGTAAATCAGCCCCAGCATTTT
>TRBJ1-5|TRBD1|TRBV6-1|.
CASSATGANQPQHF
TGTGCCAGCAGTGCAACAGGGGCCAATCAGCCCCAGCATTTT
>TRBJ2-5|.|TRBV30|.
CAWSLETQYF
TGTGCCTGGAGTCTAGAGACCCAGTACTTC
>TRBJ2-3|.|TRBV30|.
CAWSVHGGTDTQYF
TGTGCCTGGAGTGTACACGGCGGGACAGATACGCAGTATTTT
>TRBJ1-4|.|TRBV7-2|.
CASQRLGSGKLFF
TGTGCCAGCCAAAGACTGGGTAGTGGAAAACTGTTTTTT
>TRBJ2-3|.|TRBV15|few
CATSRDVPGPFATDTQYF
TGTGCCACCAGCAGAGATGTCCCAGGCCCTTTTGCGACAGATACGCAGTATTTT
>TRBJ2-2|.|TRBV7-9|few
CASSLEGGLGTGELFF
TGTGCCAGCAGCTTAGAGGGGGGGCTCGGCACCGGGGAGCTGTTTTTT
>TRBJ1-2|TRBD1|TRBV7-2|.
CASSFGQANYGYTF
TGTGCCAGCAGCTTTGGACAGGCTAACTATGGCTACACCTTC
>TRBJ1-5|TRBD1|TRBV6-5|.
CASRAGTGPNQPQHF
TGTGCCAGCAGAGCCGGGACAGGTCCCAATCAGCCCCAGCATTTT
>TRBJ1-1|.|TRBV7-9|.
CASSLKAGSSTGMNTEAFF
TGTGCCAGCAGCTTAAAGGCAGGATCAAGCACGGGAATGAACACTGAAGCTTTCTTT
>TRBJ1-1|TRBD1|TRBV28|.
CASSLLGQGYTEAFF
TGTGCCAGCAGTTTATTGGGACAGGGTTATACTGAAGCTTTCTTT
>TRBJ1-5|TRBD1|TRBV4-3|.
CASSQVQGANQPQHF
TGCGCCAGCAGCCAAGTCCAGGGGGCGAATCAGCCCCAGCATTTT
>TRBJ1-1|.|TRBV5-1|.
CASSRVRGGAEAFF
TGCGCCAGCAGCCGGGTGAGGGGGGGCGCTGAAGCTTTCTTT
>TRBJ2-3|.|TRBV5-4|once
CASSGGTMNTDTQYF
TGTGCCAGCAGCGGTGGGACAATGAATACAGATACGCAGTATTTT
>TRBJ1-2|TRBD1|TRBV7-8|.
CASSLQTGSYGYTF
TGTGCCAGCAGCTTACAGACAGGGTCCTATGGCTACACCTTC
>TRBJ1-1|.|TRBV27|few
CASRLGGSGTEAFF
TGTGCCAGCCGGTTGGGGGGGTCGGGCACTGAAGCTTTCTTT
>TRBJ1-5|.|TRBV7-8|.
CASSLGRGNQPQHF
TGTGCCAGCAGCTTGGGCAGGGGCAATCAGCCCCAGCATTTT
>TRBJ2-3|TRBD1|TRBV18|.
CASSPQGQQSGDTQYF
TGTGCCAGCTCACCTCAGGGACAGCAGAGTGGAGATACGCAGTATTTT
>TRBJ2-6|TRBD1|TRBV7-9|.
CASSQGQGVSGANVLTF
TGTGCCAGCAGCCAGGGACAGGGTGTCTCTGGGGCCAACGTCCTGACTTTC